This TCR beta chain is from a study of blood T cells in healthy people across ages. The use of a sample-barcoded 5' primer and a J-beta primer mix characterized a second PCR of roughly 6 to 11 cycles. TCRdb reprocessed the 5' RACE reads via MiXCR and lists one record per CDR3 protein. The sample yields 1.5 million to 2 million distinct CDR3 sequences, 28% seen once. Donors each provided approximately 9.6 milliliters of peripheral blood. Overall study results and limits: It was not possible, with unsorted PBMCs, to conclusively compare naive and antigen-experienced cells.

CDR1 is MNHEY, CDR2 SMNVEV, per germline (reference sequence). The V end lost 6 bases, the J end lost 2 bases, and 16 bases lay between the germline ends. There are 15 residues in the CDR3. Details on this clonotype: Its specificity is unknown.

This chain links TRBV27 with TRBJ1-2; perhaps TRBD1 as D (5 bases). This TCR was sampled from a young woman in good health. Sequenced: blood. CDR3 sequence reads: CASSPVGDLNYGYTF. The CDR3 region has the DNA TGTGCCAGCAGCCCCGTCGGGGACCTGAACTATGGCTACACCTTC.